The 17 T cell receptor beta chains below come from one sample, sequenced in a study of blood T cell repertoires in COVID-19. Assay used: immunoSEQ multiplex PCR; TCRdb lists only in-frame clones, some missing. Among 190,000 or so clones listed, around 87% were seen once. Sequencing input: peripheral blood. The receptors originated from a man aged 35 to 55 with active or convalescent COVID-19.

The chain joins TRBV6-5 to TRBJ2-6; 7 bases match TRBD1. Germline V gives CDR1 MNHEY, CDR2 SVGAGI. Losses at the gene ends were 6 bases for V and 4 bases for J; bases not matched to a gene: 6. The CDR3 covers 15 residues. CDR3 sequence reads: CASRTGSGGANVLTF. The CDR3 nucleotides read TGTGCCAGCAGGACAGGGTCCGGAGGGGCCAACGTCCTGACTTTC.

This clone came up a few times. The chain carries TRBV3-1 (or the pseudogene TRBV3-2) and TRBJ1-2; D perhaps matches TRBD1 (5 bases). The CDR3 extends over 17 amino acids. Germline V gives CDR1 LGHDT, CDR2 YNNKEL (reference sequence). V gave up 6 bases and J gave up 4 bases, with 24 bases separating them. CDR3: CASSSQGLLNPSYGYTF. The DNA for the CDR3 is TGTGCCAGCAGTTCTCAGGGACTCCTAAACCCCAGCTATGGCTACACCTTC.

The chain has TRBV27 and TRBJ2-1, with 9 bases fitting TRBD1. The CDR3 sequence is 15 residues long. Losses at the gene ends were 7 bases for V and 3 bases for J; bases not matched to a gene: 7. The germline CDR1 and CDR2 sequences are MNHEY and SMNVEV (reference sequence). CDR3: CASKDRGVFYNEQFF. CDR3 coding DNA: TGTGCCAGCAAGGACAGGGGAGTCTTCTACAATGAGCAGTTCTTC.

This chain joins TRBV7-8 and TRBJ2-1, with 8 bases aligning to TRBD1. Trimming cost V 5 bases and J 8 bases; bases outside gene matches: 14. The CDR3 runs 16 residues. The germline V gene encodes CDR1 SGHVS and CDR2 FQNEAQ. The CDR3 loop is CASSPLPQGAFDEQFF. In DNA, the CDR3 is TGTGCCAGCAGCCCACTCCCCCAGGGGGCATTCGATGAGCAGTTCTTC.

The CDR3 is CASRMGQNYGYTF. In nucleotides, the CDR3 is TGCGCCAGCAGGATGGGACAGAACTATGGCTACACCTTC. The gene calls are TRBV5-1 and TRBJ1-2, with TRBD1 matching over 7 bases. The trim removed 5 bases at V and 2 bases at J, leaving 3 bases unmatched. CDR1 and CDR2 (germline): SGHRS, YFSETQ. The CDR3 sequence is 13 residues long.

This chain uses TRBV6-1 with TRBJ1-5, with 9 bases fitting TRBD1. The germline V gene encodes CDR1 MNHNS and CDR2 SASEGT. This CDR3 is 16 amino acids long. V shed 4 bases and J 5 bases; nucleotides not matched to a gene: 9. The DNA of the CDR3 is TGTGCCAGCAGTGTGGACGGGACAGGGAGGGATCAGCCCCAGCATTTT. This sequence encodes CASSVDGTGRDQPQHF.

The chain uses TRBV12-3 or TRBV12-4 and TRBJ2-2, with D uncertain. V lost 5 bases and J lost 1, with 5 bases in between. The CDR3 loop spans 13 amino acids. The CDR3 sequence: CASSPGNTGELFF. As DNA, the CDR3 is TGTGCCAGCAGTCCGGGGAACACCGGGGAGCTGTTTTTT.

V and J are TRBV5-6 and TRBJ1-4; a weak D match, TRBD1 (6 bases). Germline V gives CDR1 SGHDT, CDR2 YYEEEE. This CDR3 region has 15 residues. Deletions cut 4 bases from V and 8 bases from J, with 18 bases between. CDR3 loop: CASSPAGAGYEKLFF. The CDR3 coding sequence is TGTGCCAGCAGCCCCGCAGGGGCAGGCTACGAAAAACTGTTTTTT.

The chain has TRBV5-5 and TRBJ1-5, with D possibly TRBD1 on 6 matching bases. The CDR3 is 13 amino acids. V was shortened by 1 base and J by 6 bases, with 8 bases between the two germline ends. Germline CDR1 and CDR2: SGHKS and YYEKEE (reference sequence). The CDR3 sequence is CASSLTGTQPQHF. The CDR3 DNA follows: TGTGCCAGCAGCTTGACAGGGACTCAGCCCCAGCATTTT.

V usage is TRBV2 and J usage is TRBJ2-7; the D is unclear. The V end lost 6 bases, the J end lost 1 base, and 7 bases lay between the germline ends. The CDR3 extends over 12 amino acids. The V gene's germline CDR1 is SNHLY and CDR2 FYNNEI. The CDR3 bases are TGTGCCAGCAGCCCTAAATCCTACGAGCAGTACTTC. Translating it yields CASSPKSYEQYF.

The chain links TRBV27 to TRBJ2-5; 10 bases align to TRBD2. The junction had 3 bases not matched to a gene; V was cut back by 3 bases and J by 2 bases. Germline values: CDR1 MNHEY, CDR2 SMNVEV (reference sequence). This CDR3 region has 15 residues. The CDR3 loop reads CASSFLAGEQETQYF. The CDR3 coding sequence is TGTGCCAGCAGTTTTCTAGCGGGGGAGCAAGAGACCCAGTACTTC.

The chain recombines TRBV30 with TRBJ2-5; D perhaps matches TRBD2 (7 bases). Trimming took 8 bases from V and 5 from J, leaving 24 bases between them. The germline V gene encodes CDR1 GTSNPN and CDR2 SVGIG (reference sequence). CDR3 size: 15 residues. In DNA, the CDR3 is TGTGCCAGGGGGGGGCGAGGGGACACCCGGGAGACCCAGTACTTC. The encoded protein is CARGGRGDTRETQYF.

CDR3 in amino acids: CASSVAQRGPIDTQYF. The CDR3 DNA sequence: TGTGCCAGCAGCGTAGCACAGCGGGGGCCCATCGATACGCAGTATTTT. The rearrangement uses TRBV9 and TRBJ2-3; TRBD2 agrees at 8 bases. The ends lost 0 bases at V and 6 bases at J; junction bases unmatched: 9. This CDR3 comprises 16 residues. From germline, CDR1 is SGDLS and CDR2 YYNGEE.

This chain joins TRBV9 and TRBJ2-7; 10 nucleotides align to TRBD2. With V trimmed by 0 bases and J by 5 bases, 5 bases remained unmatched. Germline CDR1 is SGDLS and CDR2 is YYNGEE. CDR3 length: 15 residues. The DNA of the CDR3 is TGTGCCAGCAGCGTAGGGCTAGCGGGGGTGAACGAGCAGTACTTC. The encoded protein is CASSVGLAGVNEQYF.

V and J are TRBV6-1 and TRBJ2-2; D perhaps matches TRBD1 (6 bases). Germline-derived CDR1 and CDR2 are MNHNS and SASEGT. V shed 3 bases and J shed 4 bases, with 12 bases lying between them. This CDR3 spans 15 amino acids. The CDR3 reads CASSELQGPTGELFF. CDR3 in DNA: TGTGCCAGCAGTGAGCTACAGGGACCCACCGGGGAGCTGTTTTTT.

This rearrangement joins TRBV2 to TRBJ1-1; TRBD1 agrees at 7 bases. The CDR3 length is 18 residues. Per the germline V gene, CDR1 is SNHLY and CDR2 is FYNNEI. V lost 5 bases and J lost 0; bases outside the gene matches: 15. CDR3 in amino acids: CASSSPPGTVYMNTEAFF. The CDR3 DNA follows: TGTGCCAGCAGTTCCCCCCCGGGGACAGTCTACATGAACACTGAAGCTTTCTTT.

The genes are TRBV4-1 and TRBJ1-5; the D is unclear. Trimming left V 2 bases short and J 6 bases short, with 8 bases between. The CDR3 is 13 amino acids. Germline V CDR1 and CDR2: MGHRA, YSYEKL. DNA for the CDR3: TGCGCCAGCAGCCAATGGCCCACTCAGCCCCAGCATTTT. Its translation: CASSQWPTQPQHF.